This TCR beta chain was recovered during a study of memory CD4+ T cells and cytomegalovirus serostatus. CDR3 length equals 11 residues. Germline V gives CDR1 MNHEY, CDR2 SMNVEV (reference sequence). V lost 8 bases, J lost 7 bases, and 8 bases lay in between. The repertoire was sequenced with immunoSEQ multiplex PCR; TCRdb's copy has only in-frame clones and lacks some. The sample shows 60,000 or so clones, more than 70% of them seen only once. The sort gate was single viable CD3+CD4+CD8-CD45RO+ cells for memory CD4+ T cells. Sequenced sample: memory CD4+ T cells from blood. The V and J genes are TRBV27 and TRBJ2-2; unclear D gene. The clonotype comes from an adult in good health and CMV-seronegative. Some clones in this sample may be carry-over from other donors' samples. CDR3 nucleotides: TGTGCCAGCCGGCGGAACGGGGAGCTGTTTTTT. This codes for CASRRNGELFF.